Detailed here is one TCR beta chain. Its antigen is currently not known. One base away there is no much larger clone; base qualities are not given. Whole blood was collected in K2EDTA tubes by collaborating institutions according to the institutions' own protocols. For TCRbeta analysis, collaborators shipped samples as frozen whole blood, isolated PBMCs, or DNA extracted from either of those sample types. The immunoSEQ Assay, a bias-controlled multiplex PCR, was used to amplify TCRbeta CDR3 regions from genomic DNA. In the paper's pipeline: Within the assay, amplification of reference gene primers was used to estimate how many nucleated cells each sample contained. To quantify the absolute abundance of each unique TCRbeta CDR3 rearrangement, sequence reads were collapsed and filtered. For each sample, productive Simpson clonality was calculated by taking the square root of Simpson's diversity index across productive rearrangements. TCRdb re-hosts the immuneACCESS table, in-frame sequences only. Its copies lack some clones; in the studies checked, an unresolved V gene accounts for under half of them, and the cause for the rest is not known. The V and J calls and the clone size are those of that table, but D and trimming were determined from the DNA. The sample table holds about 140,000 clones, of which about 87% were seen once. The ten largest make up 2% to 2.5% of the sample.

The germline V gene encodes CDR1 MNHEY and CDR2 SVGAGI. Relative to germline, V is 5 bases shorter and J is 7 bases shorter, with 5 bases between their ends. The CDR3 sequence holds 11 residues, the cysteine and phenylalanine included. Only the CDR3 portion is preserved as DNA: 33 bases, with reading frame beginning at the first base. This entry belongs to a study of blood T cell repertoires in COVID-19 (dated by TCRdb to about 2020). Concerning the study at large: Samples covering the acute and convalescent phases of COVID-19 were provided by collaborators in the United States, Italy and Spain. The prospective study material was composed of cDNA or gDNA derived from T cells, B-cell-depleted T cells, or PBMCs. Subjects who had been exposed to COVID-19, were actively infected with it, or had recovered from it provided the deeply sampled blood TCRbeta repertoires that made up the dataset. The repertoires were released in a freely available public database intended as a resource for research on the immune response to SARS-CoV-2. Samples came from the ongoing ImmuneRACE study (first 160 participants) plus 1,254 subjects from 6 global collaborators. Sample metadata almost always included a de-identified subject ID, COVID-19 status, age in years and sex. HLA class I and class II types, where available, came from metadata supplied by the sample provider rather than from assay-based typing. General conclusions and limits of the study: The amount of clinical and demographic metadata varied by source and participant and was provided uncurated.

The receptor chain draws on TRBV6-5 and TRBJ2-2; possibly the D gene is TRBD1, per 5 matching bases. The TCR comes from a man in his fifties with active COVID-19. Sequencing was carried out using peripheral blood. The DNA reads TGTGCCAGCAGTAGGGGCGGGGAGCTGTTTTTT. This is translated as CASSRGGELFF.